The present T cell receptor (beta chain) was sequenced within a study of T-cell reconstitution after alpha-beta-depleted transplantation in children. Study-wide results and limits: Several hundred expanded graft clones reportedly gave rise to the alpha-beta T cells present about two months after transplant. T-cell numbers and diversity one year post-transplant derived largely from freshly generated T cells. High day-60 TCRbeta diversity in some patients came from surviving recipient T cells and thymic progenitors.

TCRbeta library construction was performed incorporating unique molecular identifiers. TCRdb reprocessed the PCR reads via MiXCR and lists one record per CDR3 protein. The top ten clones hold approximately 0.8% of a sample with around 700,000 distinct CDR3 sequences, around 12% of them seen once. This clonotype was counted at least ten times. Its target is not known. The sequenced sample was PBMCs, obtained before TCRalphabeta/CD19-depleted stem cell transplant. This clonotype was obtained from a girl aged 2 to 9 with congenital amegakaryocytic thrombocytopenia, due to receive a stem cell transplant.

For the CDR3, the DNA is TGCAGTGCTAGAGATCTTTTCCGAGCTACGATACCCCATTCCGCCCCCAAAAAGCAGTTCTTC. It is translated as CSARDLFRATIPHSAPKKQFF. The J gene is TRBJ2-1, the V gene TRBV20-1, with D uncertain. V was pared by 0 bases and J by 11 bases, with 38 bases between. The CDR3 runs to 21 residues. The germline gives CDR1 DFQATT, CDR2 SNEGSKA (reference sequence).